This T cell receptor beta chain is from a study of vaccination effects on CD4 cells after COVID-19 (dated by TCRdb to between 2020 and 2023). Turning to the overall study: The ViraFEST assay stimulated PBMC with viral peptide pools and then used TCR sequencing to identify antigen-specific CD4+ T cell clonotypes by expansion. Participants received two doses of either the BNT162b2 or the mRNA-1273 mRNA SARS-CoV-2 vaccine. Two million PBMC per well were cultured in IMDM with about 5.1% human AB serum, 10 IU/ml IL-2 and gentamicin, plus 10 ug/ml peptides. In both COVID-19 convalescent patients and infection-naive vaccine recipients, the study compared SARS-CoV-2 spike-specific CD4+ TCR repertoires from before mRNA vaccination with those from after it. Altogether, roughly 10 COVID-19 convalescent patients and several SARS-CoV-2-naive healthy vaccine recipients made up the full study. In the study, cultures from other donors were sequenced using the Oncomine TCR Beta short-read assay on an Illumina iSeq 100. Study-wide findings and limitations: Among healthy vaccine recipients, nearly all vaccine-induced clones were SARS-CoV-2 mono-reactive, and just 1 of 255 was cross-reactive with common cold coronaviruses. The study was limited by a small number of convalescent patients and lacked early post-infection timepoints. At late post-vaccination timepoints, both infection-induced and vaccine-induced clones showed marked clonal contraction, consistent with waning T cell responses.

V is pared back by 7 bases and J by 7 bases, with 13 bases lying between the germline termini. Its CDR3 holds 12 amino acids, cysteine through phenylalanine. The kept DNA is CDR3 alone, 36 bases in frame from the first base. For CDR1 and CDR2, the germline V gene lists SQVTM and ANQGSEA. After less than 13 days of culture, CD4+ T cells were isolated with the EasySep CD4+ T cell isolation kit. Negative nucleocapsid antibody results before and after vaccination confirmed that the healthy vaccine recipients had no prior SARS-CoV-2 infection. Half of the culture medium was replaced with fresh IL-2-containing medium on days 3 and 7. Each peptide stimulation condition was cultured in triplicate wells unless otherwise noted. PBMC were separated from whole blood using Ficoll-Paque Plus gradient centrifugation and were then either cryopreserved at -140C or used fresh. The QIAamp micro DNA kit was used to extract genomic DNA from the cultured CD4+ T cells.

Libraries were constructed by the immunoSEQ multiplex PCR assay. TCR beta CDR3 sequencing was performed on DNA from the cultured, isolated CD4+ T cells. On the authors' methods: Non-productive TCR sequences were discarded, and reads were trimmed to the CDR3 region, with only CDR3s of 7 or more amino acids retained. The MANAFEST web app was used to identify antigen-specific clonotypes by comparing expansion in peptide wells with expansion in reference cultures. To count as positive, a clone had to show expansion at FDR<0.05 compared with the reference and with all other wells, an odds ratio above 5, and a frequency above 0.1% in two replicate wells. A clonotype was defined as cross-reactive if the clonotype was significantly expanded both in SARS-CoV-2 spike wells and in at least one common cold coronavirus spike condition. CDR3 similarity was assessed by Levenshtein distance using the stringdist R package, and unrooted trees were constructed with ape in R 3.6.1. Drawn from immuneACCESS, this table holds only the in-frame rearrangements with V and J called that TCRdb kept. Clones are partly lost; checked studies trace under half to an unresolved V gene and leave the rest unexplained. The DNA gave D and trimming, while V, J and clone size come from that table. The sample table lists tens of thousands of clones, around 80% of them with a count of one. In total, the top ten clones hold roughly 3% of the sample.

As regards this clone: Its antigen remains undetermined. Qualities for individual bases were not recorded, and no much larger clone is one base off.

Rearrangement joined TRBV29-1 to TRBJ2-2; TRBD2 is perhaps the D gene, given 6 matching bases. Sequenced material: CD4+ T cells from PBMCs cultured without peptide, taken before COVID-19 vaccination. The clonotype was recovered from a human donor who received a COVID-19 vaccine. The CDR3 region: CSGGLGGGELFF. The nucleotide sequence is TGCAGCGGGGGACTGGGGGGCGGGGAGCTGTTTTTT.